A selection of T cell receptor beta chains follows, all from one sample in a study of cytomegalovirus exposure and HLA in healthy donors. Clones were read by immunoSEQ multiplex PCR, and TCRdb kept only the in-frame ones, dropping some. The sample holds 100,000 to 150,000 clones, 70% to 90% seen once. Sequenced sample: PBMCs. The origin of the receptors is a man aged 40-49 years in good health and CMV-seronegative. Each CDR3 is given with its conserved first and last residue. D genes are given only for firm matches. Size is stated for part of the rows, as once, few or many counts, or as a class when the clone is expanded.

clone_size j_call v_call d_call cdr3_nt cdr3_aa
NA TRBJ1-3 TRBV28 NA TGTGCCAGCGAAGGGGGCTCTGGAAACACCATATATTTT CASEGGSGNTIYF
NA TRBJ2-5 TRBV28 NA TGTGCCAGCAGGGTTCCGGGGTATCAAGAGACCCAGTACTTC CASRVPGYQETQYF
NA TRBJ2-7 TRBV11-3 NA TGTGCCAGCAGCTTAGGTTCGGCGACAGGCCTCTACGAGCAGTACTTC CASSLGSATGLYEQYF
NA TRBJ2-4 TRBV25-1 TRBD1 TGTGCCAGCAGTGTGGACAGGGGAGGAGGAAACATTCAGTACTTC CASSVDRGGGNIQYF
few TRBJ1-3 TRBV7-2 TRBD1 TGTGCCAGCAGCATAGCCCCGACAGGGGTATTAGGAAACACCATATATTTT CASSIAPTGVLGNTIYF
NA TRBJ1-1 TRBV6-5 TRBD1 TGTGCCAGCAGCAAGGACAGGGGGAACACTGAAGCTTTCTTT CASSKDRGNTEAFF
NA TRBJ1-2 TRBV6-1 TRBD1 TGTGCCAGCAGGGACAGGGGCAACTTTGATGGCTACACCTTC CASRDRGNFDGYTF
NA TRBJ2-5 TRBV2 TRBD2 TGTGCCAGCAGTGGGGGGGACTACAAACCCCTCCCCGAGACCCAGTACTTC CASSGGDYKPLPETQYF
NA TRBJ2-2 TRBV7-2 TRBD1 TGTACCAGCAGCTTAGAGACAGGGACCGGGGAGCTGTTTTTT CTSSLETGTGELFF
NA TRBJ2-7 TRBV5-6 TRBD1 TGTGCCAGCAGCTCGACAGGGATGACCTACGAGCAGTACTTC CASSSTGMTYEQYF
once TRBJ2-2 TRBV2 TRBD1 TGTGCCAGCAGCTCAATAAAACAGGGGCCCCTAGACGCCGGGGAGCTGTTTTTT CASSSIKQGPLDAGELFF
NA TRBJ2-7 TRBV7-2 TRBD2 TGTGCCAGCAGCTGGGCCGGGGGGGGCCCGTACGAGCAGTACTTC CASSWAGGGPYEQYF
NA TRBJ1-2 TRBV7-9 NA TGTGCCAGCAGCTTAGGCGTCCCTAACTATGGCTACACCTTC CASSLGVPNYGYTF
once TRBJ2-7 TRBV5-1 NA TGCGCCAGCAGCTCGGGTCTCGGCTCCTACGAGCAGTACTTC CASSSGLGSYEQYF
NA TRBJ2-7 TRBV27 NA TGTGCCAGCAGTGTACAGGGTAAGCAGTACTTC CASSVQGKQYF
NA TRBJ1-3 TRBV2 NA TGTGCCAGCAGTCCAGGAGGACCGTCCCGTGGAAACACCATATATTTT CASSPGGPSRGNTIYF
NA TRBJ2-1 TRBV27 NA TGTGCCAGCAATACGGGGTTCTTC CASNTGFF
NA TRBJ1-2 TRBV14 TRBD1 TGTGCCAGCAGCCCGAGGACAGGGAGGTACTATGGCTACACCTTC CASSPRTGRYYGYTF
NA TRBJ2-1 TRBV7-9 NA TGTGCCAGCAGCTTAATTGGAGCGTACAATGAGCAGTTCTTC CASSLIGAYNEQFF
NA TRBJ2-7 TRBV27 NA TGTGCCCGGTCCCGGGGAAGGCCCCCCCTCGAGCAGTACTTC CARSRGRPPLEQYF
once TRBJ1-1 TRBV5-4 NA TGTGCCAGCAGCTTGAGTAGGGGCGCGTTGAACACTGAAGCTTTCTTT CASSLSRGALNTEAFF
NA TRBJ2-7 TRBV30 TRBD2 TGTGCCTGGGAGCAGGGCGGGAGGGTGTACTTC CAWEQGGRVYF
NA TRBJ2-5 TRBV10-1 NA TGCGCCGGGACGCGGCGGGAGAGAGGGGGGACCCAGTACTTC CAGTRRERGGTQYF
NA TRBJ1-5 TRBV4-2 NA TGTGCCAGCAGCCAAGAATCTTTCGTGACACTGGGCAATCAGCCCCAGCATTTT CASSQESFVTLGNQPQHF
NA TRBJ1-1 TRBV30 NA TGTGCCTGGATCGCGGGGGGATGGCATGAAGCTTTCTTT CAWIAGGWHEAFF
NA TRBJ2-3 TRBV9 TRBD2 TGTGCCAGCAGCGTAGAGGGGCTAGCGGGGGGCACAGATACGCAGTATTTT CASSVEGLAGGTDTQYF
NA TRBJ2-7 TRBV6-6 NA TGTGCCAGCAGACCCGACAGTTACGAGCAGTACTTC CASRPDSYEQYF
NA TRBJ1-4 TRBV6-6 NA TGTGCCAGCAGTCCGGTCCGGGGTGAAAAACTGTTTTTT CASSPVRGEKLFF
NA TRBJ1-6 TRBV5-1 TRBD1 TGCGCCAGCAGCCAAACAGGGGGCAATTATAATTCACCCCTCCACTTT CASSQTGGNYNSPLHF
NA TRBJ2-3 TRBV4-2 TRBD2 TGTGCCAGCAGCCAAGGCGGACTAGCGGGAACAGGAGATACGCAGTATTTT CASSQGGLAGTGDTQYF
NA TRBJ2-5 TRBV5-6 TRBD2 TGTGCCAGCAGCTTGGATGGGCGGGGGGGAGAGACCCAGTACTTC CASSLDGRGGETQYF
few TRBJ1-2 TRBV28 NA TGTGCCAGCAGGAGAACAGATAATGGCTACACCTTC CASRRTDNGYTF
few TRBJ2-3 TRBV7-8 NA TGTGCCAGCAGCTTAGTGGGCACCCTCACAGATACGCAGTATTTT CASSLVGTLTDTQYF
NA TRBJ1-6 TRBV7-2 TRBD1 TGTGCCAGCAACCCAGGGGGCAGATATAATCCACCCCTCCACTTT CASNPGGRYNPPLHF
NA TRBJ2-1 TRBV15 TRBD2 TGTGCCACCAGCAGAGATCGGACTAGCCTGCAGTTCTTC CATSRDRTSLQFF
once TRBJ1-6 TRBV9 NA TGTGCCAGCAGCATGGGCGATTCCTCCTATAATTCACCCCTCCACTTT CASSMGDSSYNSPLHF
NA TRBJ2-2 TRBV9 TRBD2 TGTGCCAGCAGCCCCAGGGAAGCGGGAGATAGCACCGGGGAGCTGTTTTTT CASSPREAGDSTGELFF
NA TRBJ1-3 TRBV6-5 NA TGTGCCAGCAGTCCCCAGGGGAGCTCTGGAAACACCATATATTTT CASSPQGSSGNTIYF
NA TRBJ1-1 TRBV7-3 NA TGTGCCAGCAGCTTCCTAGAAGGTCCGAACACTGAAGCTTTCTTT CASSFLEGPNTEAFF
NA TRBJ1-2 TRBV19 NA TGTGCCAGTAGTATAGGGCAAAGGAGGGGCAAGGATGGCTACACCTTC CASSIGQRRGKDGYTF
once TRBJ2-3 TRBV7-3 NA TGTGCCAGCAGCTTAACGGGGCAGGGAGATACGCAGTATTTT CASSLTGQGDTQYF
NA TRBJ1-1 TRBV6-6 NA TGTGCCAGCAGTCTCCAGGGTGGCGCTGAAGCTTTCTTT CASSLQGGAEAFF
NA TRBJ1-2 TRBV28 TRBD1 TGTGCCAGCAGTTCAGGACAGGGCCCGTTCATTAACTATGGCTACACCTTC CASSSGQGPFINYGYTF
NA TRBJ1-1 TRBV6-5 NA TGTGCCAGCACACGAGACAGTTACCTCACTGAAGCTTTCTTT CASTRDSYLTEAFF
NA TRBJ2-2 TRBV7-3 TRBD2 TGTGCCAGCAGCTTGACTAGCGGGAGTAACGGGGAGCTGTTTTTT CASSLTSGSNGELFF
NA TRBJ2-3 TRBV4-3 TRBD2 TGCGCCAGCAGCCGTGGGGCGGGAGGAGCGGCGAGCACAGATACGCAGTATTTT CASSRGAGGAASTDTQYF
NA TRBJ1-3 TRBV21-1 NA TGTGCCAGCTCCCAGGACAGGAACCACTCTGGAAACACCATATATTTT CASSQDRNHSGNTIYF
NA TRBJ1-1 TRBV27 TRBD1 TGTGCCAGCAGTTATCTACAGGGGTTCACTGAAGCTTTCTTT CASSYLQGFTEAFF
once TRBJ2-3 TRBV7-2 TRBD2 TGTGCCAGCAGCCCAAGACTAGCGGGAGAGACAGATACGCAGTATTTT CASSPRLAGETDTQYF
NA TRBJ2-7 TRBV19 TRBD2 TGTGCCAGTAGTGAAACTAGCGGCTCCTACGAGCAGTACTTC CASSETSGSYEQYF
NA TRBJ2-1 TRBV6-5 TRBD1 TGTGCCAGCAGCGGGACAGGGGTAGGTGAGCAGTTCTTC CASSGTGVGEQFF
NA TRBJ1-2 TRBV5-1 NA TGCGCCAGCAGCTTGAGGGCAGGTCAACCGGGGGGAGGCTACACCTTC CASSLRAGQPGGGYTF
NA TRBJ2-1 TRBV7-9 TRBD1 TGTGCCAGCAGCTTCACGACAGGGTACAATGAGCAGTTCTTC CASSFTTGYNEQFF
NA TRBJ2-5 TRBV5-1 TRBD2 TGCGCCAGCAGCAGGAGCGGGAGGGCCGAAGAGCAGTACTTC CASSRSGRAEEQYF
NA TRBJ2-7 TRBV18 NA TGTGCCAGCTCACCTCAAAAACAGGGCTACGAGCAGTACTTC CASSPQKQGYEQYF
NA TRBJ1-4 TRBV30 NA TGTGCCTGGAGTGTACGGGAGGAAAAACTGTTTTTT CAWSVREEKLFF
NA TRBJ1-6 TRBV11-2 NA TGTGCCAACAGCTTAGTGGGACAACGCTCCTATAATTCACCCCTCCACTTT CANSLVGQRSYNSPLHF
NA TRBJ2-7 TRBV9 TRBD1 TGTGCCAGCAGCTTTGGGACAGGGGACTACGAGCAGTACTTC CASSFGTGDYEQYF